These 5 T cell receptor beta chains were sequenced from one sample in a study of blood T cell repertoires in COVID-19. Profiling relied on immunoSEQ multiplex PCR, and the TCRdb table lists in-frame clones only, not all of them. The table includes 110,000 to 150,000 clones, 81% detected once. The sequencing sample was made of peripheral blood. Receptors originate from a human donor in a cohort sampled during active COVID-19.

V usage is TRBV6-2 or TRBV6-3 and J usage is TRBJ2-7; D gene uncertain. This CDR3 contains 14 residues. V gave up 0 bases and J gave up 3 bases, with 9 bases separating them. The germline CDR1 and CDR2 sequences are MNHEY and SVGEGT. The CDR3 loop reads CASSYSLQLYEQYF. The CDR3 nucleotides read TGTGCCAGCAGTTACTCGCTCCAACTCTACGAGCAGTACTTC.

V usage is TRBV7-2 and J usage is TRBJ2-7; D is possibly TRBD1 (6 bases). This CDR3 contains 15 residues. V lost 6 bases and J 0 bases, leaving 15 bases between the germline ends. Germline V gene data show CDR1 as SGHTA and CDR2 as FQGNSA. CDR3 residues: CASSALGQSSYEQYF. The CDR3 nucleotides are TGTGCCAGCAGTGCCTTAGGACAGTCCTCCTACGAGCAGTACTTC. The full variable domain, with the rest looked up from reference TRBV7-2 and TRBJ2-7, is GAGVSQSPSNKVTEKGKDVELRCDPISGHTALYWYRQSLGQGLEFLIYFQGNSAPDKSGLPSDRFSAERTGGSVSTLTIQRTQQEDSAVYLCASSALGQSSYEQYFGPGTRLTVT.

The chain employs TRBV5-1 and TRBJ2-2, with a tentative D call TRBD1 (5 bases). V was pared by 7 bases and J by 6 bases, with 10 bases between. The CDR3 consists of 12 residues. Germline V lookup: CDR1 SGHRS, CDR2 YFSETQ. CDR3 coding DNA: TGCGCCAGCGTCGAAGGGGCCGGGGAGCTGTTTTTT. It specifies CASVEGAGELFF.

This clone was picked up a small number of times. This chain links TRBV15 with TRBJ1-6; a possible D gene is TRBD1 (5 bases). Germline-derived CDR1 and CDR2 are LNHNV and YYDKDF (reference sequence). CDR3 length equals 13 residues. V lost 0 bases, J lost 10 bases, and 7 bases lay in between. The CDR3 nucleotides are TGTGCCACCAGCAGAGACGCAGGGTCACCCCTCCACTTT. Its protein is CATSRDAGSPLHF.

The chain has TRBV18 and TRBJ1-4; no clear D gene. The CDR3 loop spans 14 amino acids. The germline V gene has CDR1 KGHSH and CDR2 LQKENI. V lost 0 bases and J 7 bases, leaving 9 bases between the germline ends. The CDR3 nucleotides are TGTGCCAGCTCACCACCCCTTTCGGGTGAAAAACTGTTTTTT. Encoded protein: CASSPPLSGEKLFF.